The source of this T cell receptor beta chain is a study of blood T cells in healthy people across ages (dated by TCRdb to between 2015 and 2017). Study-level background: In model experiments, template switching captured roughly one uniquely barcoded TCR beta cDNA molecule for every two T cells. For two donors (one aged 18 to 30 and one aged 80 or older), the study analyzed two additional independent replicas of 1 million unique cDNA reads from the same blood draw. The donors were split into four age groups: young (average about 16 years), middle-aged (around 40), aged (approximately 60) and long-lived (82). Donors of different ages were randomly distributed across sequencing lanes to avoid experimental bias. Using deep sequencing normalized with unique cDNA molecular identifiers, the study measured how TCR beta repertoire diversity changes with age.

The library was made by 5' RACE. The second PCR ran for roughly 7 to 11 cycles and used a J-beta primer mix along with a sample-barcoded 5' primer. A unique molecular identifier was introduced onto each TCR beta cDNA molecule by a template-switch 5' adaptor carrying 12 random nucleotides. Each sample yielded at least 2.5 million CDR3-containing paired-end reads. First-strand cDNA was synthesized from all RNA with the Mint cDNA synthesis kit, primed by a TRBC-specific oligonucleotide. Following uracil-DNA glycosylase treatment, a first 18-cycle PCR with universal primers M1SS and BC2_uni_R was performed on all cDNA. Per the authors' processing: For normalization, 1 million high-quality reads were randomly selected from each sample, with every read carrying a distinct molecular identifier. Reads with shared molecular identifiers were discarded instead of being binned into consensus sequences. CDR3 identification, clonotype clustering and error correction used MiTCR with a Q25 quality threshold and the strictest error-elimination algorithm. A nonparametric unseen species model with Euler transformation was used to estimate lower-bound total TCR beta diversity. TCRdb handled the public reads itself, with Q25 trimming in fastp and clone calling in MiXCR, and kept productive beta chains. Records with the same CDR3 protein are collapsed into one entry carrying the most frequent genes and DNA. TCRdb assigned the V and J calls; the authors' analysis was not used. The sample has 1.5 million to 2 million distinct CDR3 sequences on record, approximately 40% of them singletons. Roughly 23% of the sample is taken by the ten largest.

The investigation overall reported the following: Since profiling was done on bulk unsorted PBMCs, naive and antigen-experienced compartments could not be conclusively compared. As age increased, observed TCR beta diversity per million T cells dropped in a roughly linear way, and a significant reduction was already evident by age 40. Observed TCR beta diversity correlated strongly with the percentage of naive T cells measured by flow cytometry. Estimates of total diversity based on one million sequenced T cells were regarded as lower bounds and as underestimates. Compared with the aged group, more naive CD4+ T cells, fewer expanded clones and increased TCR diversity were shown by the long-lived group, suggesting age selection. The CMV infection status of donors was not known, potentially confounding age-related changes in expanded clonotypes.

CDR1 SEHNR and CDR2 FQNEAQ were looked up in the germline V gene (reference sequence). V sheds 5 bases and J sheds 6 bases, leaving 18 bases between their ends. The CDR3 covers 15 residues, taking in both the cysteine and the phenylalanine. The DNA shown is the 45-base CDR3, in frame from base 1. The roughly 38 donors, aged 6 to 90 years, were systemically healthy Caucasian individuals from Russia. Roughly 10 milliliters of peripheral blood were collected from each donor into EDTA-treated Vacutainer tubes. Ficoll-Paque density-gradient centrifugation was used to isolate PBMCs, with at least 7 million per sample. Trizol reagent was used to extract total RNA from the PBMCs, yielding at least 5 micrograms per sample. For every donor, flow cytometry on a PBMC aliquot measured the percentage of naive CD45RAhigh/CD27high T cells. Note on this clonotype: What antigen it recognizes has not been identified. No base qualities exist here, and no much larger clone lies one base off it.

The chain is made from TRBV7-9 and TRBJ2-3, with no confident D gene call. The sample consisted of blood. This TCR came from a human donor in good health. The DNA reads as follows: TGTGCCAGCAGCCCGCTAGGCCGGGCGCCGGATACGCAGTATTTT. This gives the protein CASSPLGRAPDTQYF.